This TCR beta chain was captured by sequencing in a study of T-cell reconstitution after alpha-beta-depleted transplantation in children. This CDR3 is 13 amino acids long. Trimming cost V 1 base and J 10 bases, with 11 bases left between them. The germline gives CDR1 SGHTA, CDR2 FQGNSA. Unique molecular identifiers featured in how the TCRbeta library was prepared. A single record per CDR3 protein comes from TCRdb applying MiXCR to the PCR reads. The sample holds about 640,000 distinct CDR3 sequences, 16% seen once. This receptor was identified in a human donor who donated a stem cell graft to a child with acute myeloid leukemia. The chain joins TRBV7-2 to TRBJ2-1; D gene ambiguous. Sequenced here: PBMCs from the stem cell graft donor, sampled from the stem cell graft. CDR3 bases: TGTGCCAGCAGCTTAGTAAAGCGCCGGGAGCAGTTCTTC. This translates into CASSLVKRREQFF.